There are a few counts of the clone carrying this TCR beta chain. Its antigen remains unknown. The sample is drawn from a study of blood T cells in healthy people across ages. The CDR3 length is 13 residues. The V end was cut by 6 bases, the J end by 4 bases, with 15 bases between. Germline-derived CDR1 and CDR2 are SQVTM and ANQGSEA. Study-wide findings and caveats: While age rose, TCR beta diversity per million T cells dropped in a roughly linear way.

Alongside a J-beta primer mix, a sample-barcoded 5' primer served in a second PCR lasting roughly 7 to 11 cycles. TCRdb recomputed calls from the 5' RACE reads with MiXCR, one row per CDR3 protein. The sample includes 600,000 to 850,000 distinct CDR3 sequences, roughly 25% of them seen just once. These records were also assigned to another study, of T cells of mothers and their children. That investigation notes: A few healthy Caucasian mothers and their six children were the donors. cDNA was made from all extracted RNA, around 1.5 ug per 15 ul.

V usage is TRBV29-1 and J usage is TRBJ2-5, with D possibly TRBD2 on 6 matching bases. The source material was blood. The clonotype comes from a boy aged 5 to 17 in good health. CDR3 coding DNA: TGCAGCGTCGGGGTTGCGGGGCGAGAGACCCAGTACTTC. Amino acids: CSVGVAGRETQYF.